What follows describes a single T cell receptor (beta chain). The antigen is unknown. The PCR had 60 Vbeta and 13 Jbeta primers. Clones were sequenced by immunoSEQ multiplex PCR, and TCRdb holds only the in-frame ones, with some missing. The sample shows fewer than 90,000 clones, 76% of them seen only once. This sample stems from a study of cytomegalovirus exposure and HLA in healthy donors. Study at large: An earlier analysis identified 95 million to 120 million unique TCR beta sequences in about 200 million T cells.

Broader study findings: Being productive about 87% or about 30% of the time was typical of most TCR beta V segments in an earlier analysis. The authors listed roughly 150 TCR beta chains as cytomegalovirus-associated.

CDR3 size: 15 residues. Trimming took 4 bases from V and 6 from J, leaving 16 bases between them. Germline V lookup: CDR1 SGHRS, CDR2 YFSETQ. The sequencing input was PBMCs. The V and J genes are TRBV5-1 and TRBJ2-2; possibly TRBD1 for D (5 bases). The clonotype was recovered from a male donor in good health and CMV-seronegative. CDR3 in amino acids: CASSLNDSPAGELFF. CDR3 coding DNA: TGCGCCAGCAGCCTTAACGACAGTCCCGCCGGGGAGCTGTTTTTT.